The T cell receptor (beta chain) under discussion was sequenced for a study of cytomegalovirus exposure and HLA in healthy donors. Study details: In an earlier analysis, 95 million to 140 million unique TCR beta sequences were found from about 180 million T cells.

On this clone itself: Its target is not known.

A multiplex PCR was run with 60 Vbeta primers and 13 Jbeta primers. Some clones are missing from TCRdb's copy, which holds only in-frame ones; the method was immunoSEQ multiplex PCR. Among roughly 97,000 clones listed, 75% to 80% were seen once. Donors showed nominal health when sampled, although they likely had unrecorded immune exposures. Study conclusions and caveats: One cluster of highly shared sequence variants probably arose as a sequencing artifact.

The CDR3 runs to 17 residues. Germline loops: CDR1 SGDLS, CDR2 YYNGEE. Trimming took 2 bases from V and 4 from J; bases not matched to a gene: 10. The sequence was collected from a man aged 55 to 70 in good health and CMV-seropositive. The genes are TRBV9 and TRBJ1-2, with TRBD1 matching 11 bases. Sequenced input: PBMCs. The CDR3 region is CASSVDLDRGLGYGYTF. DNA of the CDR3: TGTGCCAGCAGCGTGGACCTGGACAGGGGGCTAGGCTATGGCTACACCTTC.